The 26 T cell receptor beta chains in this list originate from one sample, sequenced in a study of cytomegalovirus exposure and HLA in healthy donors. The PCR employed 60 Vbeta primers together with 13 Jbeta primers. Only in-frame clones appear in the TCRdb table, and some are missing; sequencing was by immunoSEQ multiplex PCR. This table has about 82,000 clones, approximately 74% appearing once. Sequenced sample: PBMCs. The receptor set was obtained from a middle-aged man in good health and CMV-seropositive.

Concerning this clone: At one of its ends the junction is not consistent with the germline gene, which may arise from a read error. V usage is TRBV2 and J usage is TRBJ1-5; 11 bases match TRBD1. Germline CDR1 reads SNHLY; CDR2 reads FYNNEI. This CDR3 spans 14 amino acids. The CDR3 loop is CASREGTGGQPQHF. In DNA form, the CDR3 reads TGTGCCAGCAGAGAAGGGACAGGGGGACAGCCCCAGCATTTT.

The rearrangement joins TRBV7-3 to TRBJ2-5; D is unresolved. V dropped 3 bases and J dropped 2 bases, with 7 bases sitting between them. The CDR3 totals 13 residues. Germline-derived CDR1 and CDR2 are SGHTA and FQGTGA. The CDR3 coding sequence is TGTGCCAGCAGCTTGGCTTCTCAAGAGACCCAGTACTTC. Protein: CASSLASQETQYF.

This chain uses TRBV6-5 with TRBJ2-7, with 10 bases aligning to TRBD1. The CDR3 sequence is 15 residues long. Germline assignment: CDR1 MNHEY and CDR2 SVGAGI. V lost 0 bases to trimming and J lost 4 bases; unmatched junction nucleotides: 3. The DNA for the CDR3 is TGTGCCAGCAGTTACTCCTGGACAGGGGGTTACGAGCAGTACTTC. It codes for CASSYSWTGGYEQYF.

The CDR3, as DNA: TGCGCCAGCAACCCCGGGGTTCTACGGCGGGAGAGGAGAGATACGCAGTATTTT. It specifies CASNPGVLRRERRDTQYF. The chain combines TRBV4-1 with TRBJ2-3, with 7 bases that match TRBD2. The length of the CDR3 is 18 residues. Germline CDR1 and CDR2: MGHRA and YSYEKL. The trim removed 7 bases at V and 5 bases at J, leaving 21 bases unmatched.

This clone has just a few counts. The chain combines TRBV5-1 with TRBJ2-7; D is uncertain. Between the trimmed V and J ends, which lost 5 bases and 8 bases, there was a span of 11 bases. Germline CDR1 SGHRS, CDR2 YFSETQ. The CDR3 consists of 11 residues. CDR3 in amino acids: CASRGEAQQYF. The CDR3 DNA follows: TGCGCCAGCAGAGGTGAGGCCCAGCAGTACTTC.

V and J are TRBV11-2 and TRBJ1-2, with a possible D match to TRBD1 (5 bases). Germline V gives CDR1 SGHAT, CDR2 FQNNGV. V dropped 4 bases and J dropped 5 bases, with 20 bases sitting between them. The CDR3 length is 16 residues. This chain's CDR3 is CASSSLTQGWLYGYTF. In DNA, the CDR3 is TGTGCCAGCAGCTCTCTCACTCAGGGTTGGCTTTATGGCTACACCTTC.

This rearrangement joins TRBV11-2 to TRBJ1-2, with a tentative D call TRBD1 (5 bases). V lost 1 base to trimming and J lost 5 bases, with 8 bases between them. The CDR3 consists of 13 residues. CDR1 and CDR2 from the germline V gene are SGHAT and FQNNGV. The CDR3 reads CASSLGGGYGYTF. DNA of the CDR3: TGTGCCAGCAGCTTAGGGGGGGGATATGGCTACACCTTC.

This clone has a handful of counts. The chain joins TRBV4-3 to TRBJ1-1; D uncertain. The CDR3 has 13 residues. V was clipped by 0 bases and J by 8 bases, with 10 bases between them. The V gene's germline CDR1 is LGHNA and CDR2 YSLEER. The chain's CDR3 is CASSQDRGMEAFF. In DNA form, the CDR3 reads TGCGCCAGCAGCCAAGATCGAGGGATGGAAGCTTTCTTT.

This clone was found a few times. The CDR3 sequence: CASTLGTGGEKLFF. The DNA of the CDR3 is TGTGCCAGCACTTTGGGGACAGGGGGGGAAAAACTGTTTTTT. The chain uses TRBV6-1 and TRBJ1-4, with 11 bases matching TRBD1. CDR3 length equals 14 residues. Trimming at V came to 7 bases and at J to 8 bases, leaving 6 bases not matched to a gene. The germline V gene has CDR1 MNHNS and CDR2 SASEGT.

CDR3: CASSVRSQHTDTQYF. CDR3 nucleotides: TGTGCCAGCAGCGTAAGGAGTCAGCACACAGATACGCAGTATTTT. The J gene is TRBJ2-3, the V gene TRBV9; D unclear. V gave up 1 base and J gave up 2 bases, with 11 bases separating them. This CDR3 region has 15 residues. Looked up from germline, CDR1 is SGDLS and CDR2 is YYNGEE.

Comments on this clone: One end of the junction does not line up with germline, which may come from a read error. This rearrangement joins TRBV27 to TRBJ2-7; the D is unclear. CDR1 is MNHEY, CDR2 SMNVEV, per germline (reference sequence). The CDR3 is 13 amino acids. The CDR3 loop reads CASRYGESYEQHF. DNA of the CDR3: TGTGCCAGCAGGTACGGAGAGTCCTACGAGCAGCACTTC.

This sequence joins TRBV9 and TRBJ2-1, with D perhaps TRBD2 (6 bases). CDR3 length: 16 residues. The V end was cut by 0 bases, the J end by 4 bases, with 14 bases between. Germline V gene lookup returns CDR1 SGDLS and CDR2 YYNGEE. CDR3 protein: CASSVAGGSGYNEQFF. The CDR3 coding sequence is TGTGCCAGCAGCGTAGCTGGGGGGTCGGGGTACAATGAGCAGTTCTTC.

This clone has a handful of counts. The chain uses TRBV11-2 and TRBJ2-3; D call uncertain. The V end lost 2 bases, the J end lost 6 bases, and 6 bases lay between the germline ends. CDR1 and CDR2 from the germline V gene are SGHAT and FQNNGV. This CDR3 is 12 amino acids long. CDR3 coding DNA: TGTGCCAGCAGCTTAATATTGGATACGCAGTATTTT. This sequence encodes CASSLILDTQYF.

The DNA of the CDR3 is TGTGCCAGCAGCGACGGGACGGACAGGGCGATAGATACGCAGTATTTT. Translated, it gives CASSDGTDRAIDTQYF. This chain links TRBV11-3 with TRBJ2-3, with TRBD1 matching over 8 bases. The CDR3 is made up of 16 amino acids. The germline CDR1 and CDR2 sequences are SGHNT and YENEEA. Unmatched junction bases numbered 12, after V lost 5 bases and J lost 5 bases.

CDR3 in DNA: TGCGCCAGCAGCTTGGGGACAGGGAACAGCAATCAGCCCCAGCATTTT. It yields the protein CASSLGTGNSNQPQHF. The chain uses TRBV5-1 and TRBJ1-5, with 8 bases that match TRBD1. Germline V gene lookup returns CDR1 SGHRS and CDR2 YFSETQ. V shed 0 bases, J shed 1 base, and the junction held 3 bases outside the gene matches. The CDR3 length is 16 residues. Based on the CDR3 plus reference TRBV5-1 and TRBJ1-5, the full variable domain is KAGVTQTPRYLIKTRGQQVTLSCSPISGHRSVSWYQQTPGQGLQFLFEYFSETQRNKGNFPGRFSGRQFSNSRSEMNVSTLELGDSALYLCASSLGTGNSNQPQHFGDGTRLSIL.

V gene TRBV2 combines with J gene TRBJ1-1; 8 nucleotides agree with TRBD1. J gave up 4 bases and V 11 bases, and 12 bases lay outside the gene matches. The CDR3 has 14 residues. The germline CDR1 and CDR2 sequences are SNHLY and FYNNEI. CDR3 sequence: CAGYRGQGATEAFF. The CDR3 DNA reads as TGTGCCGGATACCGAGGACAGGGAGCCACTGAAGCTTTCTTT.

V usage is TRBV7-2 and J usage is TRBJ1-1; 8 positions agree with TRBD1. V shed 3 bases and J 1 base; nucleotides not matched to a gene: 1. CDR1 is SGHTA, CDR2 FQGNSA, per germline. The CDR3 has 14 residues. CDR3 sequence: CASSFTGGNTEAFF. As DNA, the CDR3 is TGTGCCAGCAGCTTTACAGGGGGGAACACTGAAGCTTTCTTT.

The chain combines TRBV7-6 with TRBJ2-2; D uncertain. CDR1 and CDR2 from the germline V gene are SGHVS and FNYEAQ. This CDR3 is 13 amino acids long. Trimming took off 3 bases at V and 8 bases at J, with 10 bases between the two ends. The chain's CDR3 is CASSFYSRGELFF. The DNA for the CDR3 is TGTGCCAGCAGCTTTTATTCCAGAGGGGAGCTGTTTTTT.

This rearrangement joins TRBV2 to TRBJ1-2; D may be TRBD1 (6 bases). V lost 6 bases and J lost 4, with 12 bases in between. Germline V gene lookup returns CDR1 SNHLY and CDR2 FYNNEI. The CDR3 is 13 residues long. The CDR3 region is CASSVDRSYGYTF. The CDR3 DNA reads TGTGCCAGCAGCGTCGACAGGAGCTATGGCTACACCTTC.

V usage is TRBV7-2 and J usage is TRBJ2-7, with 7 nucleotides matching TRBD1. The CDR3 spans 15 residues. Unmatched junction bases numbered 14, after V lost 5 bases and J lost 7 bases. CDR1 and CDR2 (germline): SGHTA, FQGNSA. The CDR3 spells CASSLSLTGSTEQYF. In DNA form, the CDR3 reads TGTGCCAGCAGCCTCTCCCTGACAGGGAGTACGGAGCAGTACTTC. The full variable domain, rest sourced from reference TRBV7-2 and TRBJ2-7, is GAGVSQSPSNKVTEKGKDVELRCDPISGHTALYWYRQSLGQGLEFLIYFQGNSAPDKSGLPSDRFSAERTGGSVSTLTIQRTQQEDSAVYLCASSLSLTGSTEQYFGPGTRLTVT.

This chain uses TRBV10-3 with TRBJ2-3; the match to TRBD1 covers 8 bases. With 0 bases clipped from V and 3 bases from J, the junction kept 5 bases outside the gene matches. Germline V lookup: CDR1 ENHRY, CDR2 SYGVKD. CDR3 length: 16 amino acids. Here the CDR3 DNA reads TGTGCCATCAGTGAGTCGGGTACAGGGGGAACAGATACGCAGTATTTT. It encodes CAISESGTGGTDTQYF.

A remark on this clone: The germline gene is not matched at one end of the junction; a read error may be the cause. V and J are TRBV5-6 and TRBJ2-7; D gene ambiguous. The CDR3 loop spans 13 amino acids. CDR1 is SGHDT and CDR2 is YYEEEE in the germline V gene. The CDR3 DNA reads TGTGCCAGCAGCCCCTACAGTTCCTACGAGCAGCACTTC. It encodes CASSPYSSYEQHF.

The V gene is TRBV28, the J gene TRBJ2-1, with 8 bases that match TRBD2. This CDR3 is built from 13 residues. J lost 7 bases, V lost 8 bases, and 7 bases had no gene match. CDR1 is MDHEN, CDR2 SYDVKM, per germline. The CDR3 region is CASQRGGSNEQFF. CDR3 DNA sequence: TGTGCCAGCCAACGGGGGGGCTCAAATGAGCAGTTCTTC.

This clone appeared a single time. The V and J genes are TRBV11-3 and TRBJ2-2; 9 bases are a match to TRBD2. CDR1 SGHNT and CDR2 YENEEA come from the germline V gene. There are 17 residues in the CDR3. J gave up 7 bases and V 0 bases, and 9 bases lay outside the gene matches. For the CDR3, the DNA is TGTGCCAGCAGCTTAGAAGGAGCGGGGGGCCCGGGCGGGGAGCTGTTTTTT. Translating it yields CASSLEGAGGPGGELFF.

The rearrangement uses TRBV5-5 and TRBJ2-1, with TRBD1 matching 7 bases. This CDR3 has 15 amino acids. J gave up 0 bases and V 5 bases, and 5 bases lay outside the gene matches. Germline CDR1 reads SGHKS; CDR2 reads YYEKEE (reference sequence). CDR3 in amino acids: CASRQTGNSYNEQFF. CDR3 bases: TGTGCCAGCAGGCAGACAGGGAACTCCTACAATGAGCAGTTCTTC.

The chain couples TRBV19 to TRBJ1-5, with TRBD1 as a possible D gene (5 bases). The CDR3 contains 15 residues. V was cut by 4 bases and J by 0 bases, with 10 bases left in between. Germline V gene sequence: CDR1 LNHDA, CDR2 SQIVND (reference sequence). This chain's CDR3 is CASSRGDVSNQPQHF. CDR3 nucleotides: TGTGCCAGTAGTAGGGGGGACGTTAGCAATCAGCCCCAGCATTTT.